A selection of T cell receptor beta chains follows, all from one sample in a study of shared clonotypes between healthy human individuals. TCRdb keeps only in-frame clones here, not all; method: immunoSEQ multiplex PCR. This sample carries roughly 500,000 clones, about four fifths of them seen once, and the ten largest clones take about 13%. The sample comprised PBMCs. All receptors derive from a woman aged 40 to 50 in good health. Some clones in this sample may be carry-over from other donors' samples. Both conserved end residues are part of each CDR3. The order of the fields is D gene, V gene, clone size, J gene, CDR3 DNA, CDR3 protein. A D gene is named only where the DNA matches it firmly. Size is stated for part of the rows, as once, few or many counts, or as a class when the clone is expanded.

>TRBD1|TRBV7-6|.|TRBJ1-4
TGTGCCAGCAGACAGGGGGGGTTCAATGAAAAACTGTTTTTT
CASRQGGFNEKLFF
>.|TRBV5-8|.|TRBJ1-1
TGTGCCAGCAGCTCAGGGAGGGGGTACACTGAAGCTTTCTTT
CASSSGRGYTEAFF
>.|TRBV4-3|.|TRBJ2-2
TGCGCCAGCAGCCAAGATACGCTGGGGGGGCCCGGGGAGCCGTTTTTT
CASSQDTLGGPGEPFF
>.|TRBV27|.|TRBJ1-2
TGTGCCAGCAGTCATCGACCCACTACGGATGGCTACACCTTC
CASSHRPTTDGYTF
>TRBD1|TRBV6-1|.|TRBJ1-1
TGTGCCAGCCGGGCGACAGGGCACACTGAAGCTTTCTTT
CASRATGHTEAFF
>.|TRBV2|few|TRBJ1-1
TGTGCCAGCAGCCGCGCGCCGATAACTGAAGCTTTCTTT
CASSRAPITEAFF
>.|TRBV5-1|.|TRBJ2-7
TGCGCCAGCAGCTTAGGGTTATACGAGCAGTACTTC
CASSLGLYEQYF
>.|TRBV30|.|TRBJ2-6
TGTGCTTGGCGGGAAAACGGGGCTGGGGCCAACGTCCTGACTTTC
CAWRENGAGANVLTF
>.|TRBV6-1|.|TRBJ2-5
TGTGCCAGCAGTGAACAGGGACAAGAGACCCAGTACTTC
CASSEQGQETQYF
>.|TRBV2|.|TRBJ1-5
TGTGCCAGCACCACAACAGGAAATCAGCCCCAGCATTTT
CASTTTGNQPQHF
>.|TRBV30|.|TRBJ1-2
TGTGCCTGGAGCGAGGCGACAGCCTATGGCTACACCTTC
CAWSEATAYGYTF
>.|TRBV7-2|.|TRBJ2-1
TGTGCCAGCAGCTTAGGGGGGGCATCCTACAATGAGCAGTTCTTC
CASSLGGASYNEQFF
>.|TRBV6-1|few|TRBJ1-3
TGTGCCAGCAGTGAAGGACATACAAATTCTGGAAACACCATATATTTT
CASSEGHTNSGNTIYF
>.|TRBV2|.|TRBJ1-5
TGTGCCAGCAGTTTCGGGTATAGCAATCAGCCCCAGCATTTT
CASSFGYSNQPQHF
>.|TRBV25-1|.|TRBJ2-7
TGTGCCAGCAGTGAACTTAGCAGCTACGAGCAGTACTTC
CASSELSSYEQYF
>TRBD2|TRBV9|.|TRBJ2-7
TGTGCCAGCAGCCCCAGGTCTAGCGGAGACTACGAGCAGTACTTC
CASSPRSSGDYEQYF
>.|TRBV6-5|.|TRBJ2-7
TGTGCCAGCAGTTACTCGATACAGCGGAGCGAGCAGTACTTC
CASSYSIQRSEQYF
>.|TRBV2|.|TRBJ2-2
TGTGCCAGCAGTGATATGGGGAACACCGGGGAGCTGTTTTTT
CASSDMGNTGELFF
>TRBD1|TRBV5-1|.|TRBJ2-1
TGCGCCAGCAGCCTGTTGGATGGGACAGGGGAGCATGAGCAGTTCTTC
CASSLLDGTGEHEQFF
>.|TRBV7-2|.|TRBJ1-5
TGTGCCAGCAGCTTAAGGAGTGATCAGCCCCAGCATTTT
CASSLRSDQPQHF
>.|TRBV2|.|TRBJ2-5
TGTGCCAGCAGTGGTGTTAGGGGAAGTGAGACCCAGTACTTC
CASSGVRGSETQYF
>.|TRBV28|.|TRBJ2-1
TGTGCCAGCAGTTTACGCAGGGGCGGATACAATGAGCAGTTCTTC
CASSLRRGGYNEQFF
>.|TRBV13|.|TRBJ2-5
TGTGCCAGCAGCTTAGGCTCTAGCGTGGAGACCCAGTACTTC
CASSLGSSVETQYF
>.|TRBV5-1|few|TRBJ2-5
TGCGCCAGCAGCCTCGCCGGGACTCCTCAAGAGACCCAGTACTTC
CASSLAGTPQETQYF
>.|TRBV6-1|.|TRBJ2-7
TGTGCCAGCAGTGAGGGGGGCTCCGCCTACGAGCAGTACTTC
CASSEGGSAYEQYF
>.|TRBV28|.|TRBJ2-2
TGTGCCAACAGGGACGCGAACACCGGGGAGCTGTTTTTT
CANRDANTGELFF
>.|TRBV4-2|.|TRBJ2-3
TGTGCCAGCAGCCAAGACAAGGGGGACACAGATACGCAGTATTTT
CASSQDKGDTDTQYF
>.|TRBV2|.|TRBJ1-1
TGTGCCAGCAGTGAATTATTAATCACTGAAGCTTTCTTT
CASSELLITEAFF
>.|TRBV30|.|TRBJ2-3
TGTGCCTGGAGTTCGGGACCAGGCACAGATACGCAGTATTTT
CAWSSGPGTDTQYF
>.|TRBV9|.|TRBJ1-1
TGTGCCAGCAGCCCCCCCAAGAACACTGAAGCTTTCTTT
CASSPPKNTEAFF
>.|TRBV30|.|TRBJ2-4
TGTGCCTGGAGTGGCGCGGGAAACATTCAGTACTTC
CAWSGAGNIQYF
>.|TRBV5-3|.|TRBJ2-7
TGTGCCAGAAGCAGAAACAGGGATGGAGACGAGCAGTACTTC
CARSRNRDGDEQYF
>TRBD2|TRBV7-2|.|TRBJ2-7
TGTGCCAGCAGCCTCTTAGCGGGAGAGGGGTACGAGCAGTACTTC
CASSLLAGEGYEQYF
>TRBD1|TRBV6-5|.|TRBJ2-7
TGTGCCAGCAGCCCACGGACAGGCCTTTACGAGCAGTACTTC
CASSPRTGLYEQYF
>TRBD2|TRBV2|.|TRBJ2-7
TGTGCCAGCAGCGGACTAGCGGCCCGCTACGAGCAGTACTTC
CASSGLAARYEQYF
>TRBD2|TRBV18|.|TRBJ2-5
TGTGCCAGCTCACCGACTAGCGCAGAGGAGACCCAGTACTTC
CASSPTSAEETQYF
>.|TRBV4-2|.|TRBJ2-1
TGTGCCAGCAGCCAAGTGGCGGCAGGGGCTGAGCAGTTCTTC
CASSQVAAGAEQFF
>TRBD1|TRBV6-5|.|TRBJ2-5
TGTGCCAGCAGTTGGGGTAACTCCGGACAGGGCCAGTACTTC
CASSWGNSGQGQYF
>.|TRBV30|.|TRBJ2-1
TGTGCCTGGAGTGTAGGGACAAGTGACAATGAGCAGTTCTTC
CAWSVGTSDNEQFF
>.|TRBV11-2|.|TRBJ2-7
TGTGCCAGCAGCTTACGAGTCGGGGAAGGTCTGGAGGAGCAGTACTTC
CASSLRVGEGLEEQYF
>.|TRBV2|.|TRBJ1-1
TGTGCCAGCTCCCCCGTCAGCCCGAACACTGAAGCTTTCTTT
CASSPVSPNTEAFF
>.|TRBV21-1|.|TRBJ2-7
TGTGCCAGCAGCAATCTCTTCGAGCGGGGACCCGTTCGACCCTCCTACGAGCAGTACTTC
CASSNLFERGPVRPSYEQYF
>TRBD1|TRBV6-5|few|TRBJ1-5
TGTGCCAGCAGGCTCTCTGGGACAGCCCAGCCCCAGCATTTT
CASRLSGTAQPQHF
>TRBD2|TRBV27|.|TRBJ2-1
TGTGCCAGCAGTTTATATAGCGGGAGTTTGAATGAGCAGTTCTTC
CASSLYSGSLNEQFF
>TRBD2|TRBV2|.|TRBJ2-5
TGTGCCAGCAGACCCGGGACTAGCGGAGAGACCCAGTACTTC
CASRPGTSGETQYF
>.|TRBV7-9|.|TRBJ1-1
TGTGCCAGCAGCTTAGGGTCGATAGAAGCTTTCTTT
CASSLGSIEAFF
>TRBD2|TRBV9|.|TRBJ2-1
TGTGCCAGCAGCCCCGCCTGGAGCGGGAGGGAACCCTACAATGAGCAGTTCTTC
CASSPAWSGREPYNEQFF
>TRBD2|TRBV27|.|TRBJ2-7
TGTGCCAGCAGTCCCCGATGGGGAGGGAGTTACTACGAGCAGTACTTC
CASSPRWGGSYYEQYF
>.|TRBV19|once|TRBJ2-7
TGTGCCAGTAGTTACGGGCTGGACTACGAGCAGTACTTC
CASSYGLDYEQYF
>.|TRBV4-3|.|TRBJ2-2
TGCGCCAGCAGCCAAGACGGATTGGGTGAGACCGGGGAGCTGTTTTTT
CASSQDGLGETGELFF
>.|TRBV5-8|.|TRBJ2-7
TGTGCCAGCAGCTTGTTTCCAGGCCGGGCCTACGAGCAGTACTTC
CASSLFPGRAYEQYF
>.|TRBV7-9|.|TRBJ2-2
TGTGCCAGCAGCTTGCGTCCAGTTAACACCGGGGAGCTGTTTTTT
CASSLRPVNTGELFF
>.|TRBV7-6|.|TRBJ2-1
TGTGCCAGCAGCGAACCCGGCGGGATACGGTCTTCTGAGCAGTTCTTC
CASSEPGGIRSSEQFF
>TRBD2|TRBV5-6|.|TRBJ2-7
TGTGCCAGCAGCGCCTTAGCGGGAGGACCTTTATACGAGCAGTACTTC
CASSALAGGPLYEQYF